These T cell receptor beta chains were read from a single sample in a study of graft-versus-host responses after intestinal transplantation. The assay was immunoSEQ multiplex PCR, and TCRdb's table has in-frame clones only and misses some. The sample comprises tens of thousands of clones, approximately 83% of which are singletons, and 15% to 20% rests with the top ten. These receptors' antigens are unknown. This sample comprised unstimulated CD8+ T cells sorted from spleen or lymph node cells, obtained before intestinal transplant. The receptors were sampled from a human donor who received an intestinal transplant. CDR3s include the opening cysteine and the closing phenylalanine or tryptophan. Fields, in order: V gene, clone size, J gene, D gene, CDR3 protein, CDR3 DNA. The D gene is left open where the match is weak. Rows may omit the clone size; those that give it use once, few, many or a size class.

V: TRBV15
size: -
J: TRBJ2-7
D: TRBD2
CDR3: CATSREPVREGYEQYF
DNA: TGTGCCACCAGCAGAGAACCGGTGAGGGAGGGGTACGAGCAGTACTTC

V: TRBV13
size: medium-sized
J: TRBJ2-3
D: TRBD2
CDR3: CASSVAGITDTQYF
DNA: TGTGCCAGCAGCGTAGCGGGGATCACAGATACGCAGTATTTT

V: TRBV2
size: -
J: TRBJ2-7
D: TRBD1
CDR3: CASSPVPRQGAYEQYF
DNA: TGTGCCAGCAGTCCGGTACCGAGACAGGGGGCCTACGAGCAGTACTTC

V: TRBV27
size: -
J: TRBJ2-3
D: -
CDR3: CASSMRLPPGGTDTQYF
DNA: TGTGCCAGCAGTATGCGACTTCCCCCCGGAGGCACAGATACGCAGTATTTT

V: TRBV2
size: few
J: TRBJ1-2
D: TRBD1
CDR3: CASDVGQGVSNYGYTF
DNA: TGTGCCAGCGATGTCGGACAGGGGGTATCTAACTATGGCTACACCTTC

V: TRBV5-6
size: -
J: TRBJ2-7
D: TRBD1
CDR3: CASSRAGTESYEQYF
DNA: TGTGCCAGCAGTAGGGCCGGGACAGAATCTTACGAGCAGTACTTC

V: TRBV6-1
size: -
J: TRBJ2-1
D: TRBD2
CDR3: CASSEDPGGGNEQFF
DNA: TGTGCCAGCAGTGAAGACCCGGGAGGGGGGAATGAGCAGTTCTTC

V: TRBV9
size: -
J: TRBJ1-5
D: -
CDR3: CASSAAPQGNQPQHF
DNA: TGTGCCAGCAGCGCAGCCCCGCAGGGTAATCAGCCCCAGCATTTT

V: TRBV27
size: -
J: TRBJ2-7
D: TRBD1
CDR3: CASSNTGTGDYEQYF
DNA: TGTGCCAGCAGTAACACCGGGACAGGCGATTACGAGCAGTACTTC

V: TRBV29-1
size: -
J: TRBJ2-2
D: TRBD2
CDR3: CSVVETRGGNTGELFF
DNA: TGCAGCGTTGTTGAGACTCGGGGGGGAAACACCGGGGAGCTGTTTTTT

V: TRBV18
size: -
J: TRBJ1-4
D: -
CDR3: CASSPAEGADNEKLFF
DNA: TGTGCCAGCTCCCCCGCAGAAGGGGCGGATAATGAAAAACTGTTTTTT

V: TRBV28
size: once
J: TRBJ2-7
D: TRBD2
CDR3: CASSLYPTGTSGKGYEQYF
DNA: TGTGCCAGCAGTTTATACCCGACCGGGACTAGCGGGAAGGGCTACGAGCAGTACTTC

V: TRBV7-9
size: -
J: TRBJ2-7
D: TRBD1
CDR3: CASSFQGVSSYEQYF
DNA: TGTGCCAGCAGCTTTCAGGGGGTAAGCTCCTACGAGCAGTACTTC

V: TRBV9
size: once
J: TRBJ2-3
D: TRBD2
CDR3: CASSVPLAGGNTDTQYF
DNA: TGTGCCAGCAGCGTACCCCTAGCGGGAGGGAACACAGATACGCAGTATTTT

V: TRBV6-1
size: -
J: TRBJ2-7
D: -
CDR3: CASRVRAAYEQYF
DNA: TGTGCCAGCAGAGTCAGGGCGGCCTACGAGCAGTACTTC

V: TRBV7-6
size: -
J: TRBJ1-6
D: -
CDR3: CASSLQGIYNSPLHF
DNA: TGTGCCAGCAGCCTACAGGGAATTTATAATTCACCCCTCCACTTT

V: TRBV7-9
size: once
J: TRBJ2-7
D: -
CDR3: CASSFSGMNEQYF
DNA: TGTGCCAGCAGCTTTTCAGGGATGAACGAGCAGTACTTC

V: TRBV27
size: -
J: TRBJ2-5
D: -
CDR3: CASSSLTEETQYF
DNA: TGTGCCAGCAGTTCCCTGACAGAAGAGACCCAGTACTTC

V: TRBV4-1
size: -
J: TRBJ2-5
D: -
CDR3: CASSPSQGFRETQYF
DNA: TGCGCCAGCAGCCCAAGCCAGGGTTTTAGGGAGACCCAGTACTTC

V: TRBV5-1
size: -
J: TRBJ1-1
D: -
CDR3: CASSLLGGTEAFF
DNA: TGCGCCAGCAGCTTGCTAGGGGGCACTGAAGCTTTCTTT

V: TRBV27
size: -
J: TRBJ1-5
D: -
CDR3: CASSSLRAGQPQHF
DNA: TGTGCCAGCAGTTCCCTTAGGGCGGGCCAGCCCCAGCATTTT

V: TRBV28
size: -
J: TRBJ2-2
D: -
CDR3: CASSLGGPGELFF
DNA: TGTGCCAGCAGCCTGGGGGGGCCCGGGGAGCTGTTTTTT

V: TRBV15
size: -
J: TRBJ2-7
D: TRBD2
CDR3: CATSREDVLAGGTSYEQYF
DNA: TGTGCCACCAGCAGAGAAGATGTGCTAGCGGGAGGGACCTCCTACGAGCAGTACTTC

V: TRBV25-1
size: -
J: TRBJ2-7
D: TRBD2
CDR3: CASSDPGGSRYEQYF
DNA: TGTGCCAGCAGTGACCCCGGGGGGTCCCGCTACGAGCAGTACTTC

V: TRBV2
size: -
J: TRBJ2-7
D: TRBD2
CDR3: CASSAGLAVAYEQYF
DNA: TGTGCCAGCAGCGCTGGACTAGCGGTTGCCTACGAGCAGTACTTC

V: TRBV27
size: -
J: TRBJ2-2
D: TRBD1
CDR3: CASSGQLNTGELFF
DNA: TGTGCCAGCTCGGGACAGCTGAACACCGGGGAGCTGTTTTTT

V: TRBV4-1
size: -
J: TRBJ2-7
D: TRBD2
CDR3: CASTLGRAGGPDEQYF
DNA: TGCGCCAGCACCCTTGGTAGGGCGGGGGGGCCAGACGAGCAGTACTTC

V: TRBV6-6
size: few
J: TRBJ2-7
D: -
CDR3: CASSGDTSYEQYF
DNA: TGTGCCAGCAGTGGGGACACCTCCTACGAGCAGTACTTC

V: TRBV29-1
size: -
J: TRBJ2-7
D: -
CDR3: CSVLTGAYEQYF
DNA: TGCAGCGTCTTGACAGGCGCCTACGAGCAGTACTTC

V: TRBV6-5
size: -
J: TRBJ1-1
D: -
CDR3: CASSYEFQGLEAFF
DNA: TGTGCCAGCAGTTACGAGTTCCAGGGTCTTGAAGCTTTCTTT

V: TRBV10-3
size: -
J: TRBJ2-5
D: TRBD1
CDR3: CATWTGVETQYF
DNA: TGTGCCACCTGGACAGGCGTAGAGACCCAGTACTTC

V: TRBV6-5
size: -
J: TRBJ1-2
D: -
CDR3: CASSYSSQGTGYGYTF
DNA: TGTGCCAGCAGTTACTCGTCTCAGGGAACGGGCTATGGCTACACCTTC

V: TRBV11-2
size: -
J: TRBJ2-7
D: -
CDR3: CASSQTLAPYEQYF
DNA: TGTGCCAGCAGCCAAACTCTAGCCCCCTACGAGCAGTACTTC

V: TRBV5-1
size: -
J: TRBJ2-1
D: TRBD2
CDR3: CASSFGGEQFF
DNA: TGCGCCAGCAGCTTCGGGGGGGAGCAGTTCTTC

V: TRBV4-1
size: -
J: TRBJ2-7
D: -
CDR3: CASSQVTGPDEQYF
DNA: TGCGCCAGCAGCCAAGTGACAGGCCCCGACGAGCAGTACTTC

V: TRBV19
size: -
J: TRBJ1-5
D: -
CDR3: CAIGRTALNQPQHF
DNA: TGTGCCATTGGGCGGACAGCCCTTAATCAGCCCCAGCATTTT

V: TRBV28
size: -
J: TRBJ2-7
D: TRBD2
CDR3: CASSIAGGISYEQYF
DNA: TGTGCCAGCAGTATAGCGGGAGGTATCTCCTACGAGCAGTACTTC

V: TRBV29-1
size: -
J: TRBJ2-3
D: -
CDR3: CSYDGTGTDTQYF
DNA: TGCAGCTATGACGGGACTGGTACAGATACGCAGTATTTT

V: TRBV7-9
size: -
J: TRBJ2-1
D: TRBD1
CDR3: CASSLGPGTAYNEQFF
DNA: TGTGCCAGCAGCTTAGGGCCCGGGACAGCCTACAATGAGCAGTTCTTC

V: TRBV18
size: once
J: TRBJ1-1
D: -
CDR3: CASSPVEAGSAEAFF
DNA: TGTGCCAGCTCACCAGTGGAGGCAGGTTCCGCTGAAGCTTTCTTT

V: TRBV29-1
size: many
J: TRBJ2-6
D: TRBD1
CDR3: CSVYTGQGSGANVLTF
DNA: TGCAGCGTCTATACAGGACAGGGTTCTGGGGCCAACGTCCTGACTTTC

V: TRBV19
size: -
J: TRBJ2-4
D: TRBD2
CDR3: CASSTTSGRGNIQYF
DNA: TGTGCCAGTAGTACAACTAGCGGGAGGGGAAACATTCAGTACTTC

V: TRBV7-9
size: -
J: TRBJ2-1
D: -
CDR3: CASSPRDSYDNEQFF
DNA: TGTGCCAGCAGCCCCCGGGACTCCTACGACAATGAGCAGTTCTTC

V: TRBV7-9
size: -
J: TRBJ2-2
D: -
CDR3: CASSPMGTGPYGELFF
DNA: TGTGCCAGCAGCCCCATGGGAACAGGGCCCTACGGGGAGCTGTTTTTT

V: TRBV9
size: once
J: TRBJ2-3
D: -
CDR3: CASSVEGTPPDTQYF
DNA: TGTGCCAGCAGCGTAGAGGGGACTCCCCCAGATACGCAGTATTTT

V: TRBV29-1
size: -
J: TRBJ2-1
D: -
CDR3: CSAVDWGYNEQFF
DNA: TGCAGCGCCGTGGACTGGGGCTACAATGAGCAGTTCTTC

V: TRBV7-9
size: -
J: TRBJ2-5
D: TRBD1
CDR3: CASSRDRAFQETQYF
DNA: TGTGCCAGCAGCCGCGACAGGGCCTTCCAAGAGACCCAGTACTTC

V: TRBV4-2
size: few
J: TRBJ2-7
D: TRBD1
CDR3: CASSQASQGAYEQYF
DNA: TGTGCCAGCAGCCAAGCCTCTCAGGGGGCCTACGAGCAGTACTTC

V: TRBV7-8
size: -
J: TRBJ2-6
D: TRBD1
CDR3: CASSHLQGAGANVLTF
DNA: TGTGCCAGCAGCCACCTGCAGGGGGCCGGGGCCAACGTCCTGACTTTC

V: TRBV7-4
size: -
J: TRBJ1-6
D: TRBD1
CDR3: CASSSGDSRNSPLHF
DNA: TGTGCCAGCAGCTCTGGGGACAGTCGTAATTCACCCCTCCACTTT

V: TRBV19
size: -
J: TRBJ1-2
D: TRBD1
CDR3: CASSPGTGNYGYTF
DNA: TGTGCCAGTAGCCCCGGGACAGGGAACTATGGCTACACCTTC

V: TRBV2
size: -
J: TRBJ2-2
D: TRBD1
CDR3: CASSAMGQGSTGELFF
DNA: TGTGCCAGCAGTGCGATGGGACAGGGAAGCACCGGGGAGCTGTTTTTT

V: TRBV27
size: -
J: TRBJ2-1
D: -
CDR3: CASRDTSLHEQFF
DNA: TGTGCCAGCAGGGATACTAGTCTACATGAGCAGTTCTTC